What follows describes a single TCR beta chain. Sequencing used immunoSEQ multiplex PCR; TCRdb keeps in-frame clones, though not all of them. The sample holds a few hundred thousand clones, around 90% seen once. The data stem from a study of control samples from healthy donors and cancer patients. The sample consisted of PBMCs. This clonotype originated in a man in his forties with head and neck cancer.

CDR3 nucleotides: TGTGCCAGCAGCTCACAGGGTCCTGGGGCCAACGTCCTGACTTTC. The encoded protein is CASSSQGPGANVLTF. This rearrangement joins TRBV7-2 to TRBJ2-6, with D perhaps matching TRBD1 (6 bases). The CDR3 contains 15 residues. Germline V gene data show CDR1 as SGHTA and CDR2 as FQGNSA. Trimming shortened V by 4 bases and J by 2 bases, and 9 bases separated the two germline ends.